This is a list of T cell receptor beta chains from one sample in a study of cytomegalovirus exposure and HLA in healthy donors. Data came from immunoSEQ multiplex PCR; TCRdb stores just in-frame clones and leaves some out. The table has fewer than 250,000 clones, 78% seen once. The sample taken for sequencing was PBMCs. These receptors were obtained from a male donor in good health and CMV-seronegative. Each CDR3 is given with its conserved first and last residue. D genes are given only for firm matches. Some rows have no size entry. The others give once, few or many, or a class for an expanded clone.

>NA|NA|TRBV5-1|TRBJ2-7
TGCGCCAGCAGCTTGGCCGGAGGGGTCGGCTACGAGCAGTACTTC
CASSLAGGVGYEQYF
>few|TRBD1|TRBV4-1|TRBJ2-7
TGCGCCAGCAGCCAAGGCCCACCGGGACAGGTGAGCTCCTACGAGCAGTACTTC
CASSQGPPGQVSSYEQYF
>NA|TRBD1|TRBV2|TRBJ2-1
TGTGCCAGCAGTCTGGGACAGGGGTATGGGGATGAGCAGTTCTTC
CASSLGQGYGDEQFF
>NA|NA|TRBV6-5|TRBJ1-2
TGTGCCAGCAGTTACTCCATAGGGGAGGTCAGCTATGGCTACACCTTC
CASSYSIGEVSYGYTF
>few|TRBD1|TRBV28|TRBJ1-5
TGTGCCAGCAGTATACGACAGGGTCGAGGCAATCAGCCCCAGCATTTT
CASSIRQGRGNQPQHF
>NA|NA|TRBV7-6|TRBJ2-2
TGTGCCAGCCGTCAGACCGGGGACACCGGGGAGCTGTTTTTT
CASRQTGDTGELFF
>once|NA|TRBV25-1|TRBJ2-7
TGTGCCAGCACTACAGGCTGGGATCAGTACTTC
CASTTGWDQYF
>NA|NA|TRBV9|TRBJ2-2
TGTGCCAGCAGCGTACAGGCAGGGCGGGGCTACACCGGGGAGCTGTTTTTT
CASSVQAGRGYTGELFF
>NA|TRBD1|TRBV30|TRBJ2-7
TGTGCCTGGAGTGCGGGACAGGGGGCCTACGAGCAGTACTTC
CAWSAGQGAYEQYF
>NA|NA|TRBV19|TRBJ2-1
TGTGCCAGTAGTTTTGTCCCGGCTCAGGGGAATGAGCAGTTCTTC
CASSFVPAQGNEQFF